The 25 T cell receptor beta chains presented below share a single source sample, sequenced in a study of blood T cell repertoires in COVID-19. Clones were read by immunoSEQ multiplex PCR, and TCRdb kept only the in-frame ones, dropping some. The sample carries 56,000 or so clones, 80% to 90% recorded once. The material sequenced was peripheral blood. The receptor set was obtained from an elderly woman with acute or convalescent COVID-19.

The chain joins TRBV3-1 (or the pseudogene TRBV3-2) to TRBJ2-4, with D uncertain. Trimming took 5 bases from V and 0 from J, leaving 8 bases between them. CDR1 is LGHDT, CDR2 YNNKEL, per germline (reference sequence). CDR3 length equals 14 residues. CDR3 loop: CASSSPLAKNIQYF. CDR3 DNA: TGTGCCAGCAGCAGCCCGTTAGCCAAAAACATTCAGTACTTC.

The chain links TRBV3-1 (or the pseudogene TRBV3-2) to TRBJ2-5; TRBD2 agrees at 7 bases. CDR3 length: 16 amino acids. Germline V gene sequence: CDR1 LGHDT, CDR2 YNNKEL (reference sequence). Trimming removed 4 bases from V and 7 bases from J; junction bases left unmatched: 15. CDR3 sequence: CASSPMGRGGAGTQYF. The CDR3 DNA follows: TGTGCCAGCAGCCCCATGGGGCGCGGGGGAGCAGGGACCCAGTACTTC.

This chain uses TRBV5-1 with TRBJ2-7, with D possibly being TRBD2 (5 bases). CDR3 length equals 15 residues. V dropped 4 bases and J dropped 2 bases, with 16 bases sitting between them. Per germline, CDR1 SGHRS and CDR2 YFSETQ. This chain's CDR3 is CASSLGDESTYEQYF. CDR3 DNA sequence: TGCGCCAGCAGCCTGGGAGATGAATCAACCTACGAGCAGTACTTC.

The V call is TRBV3-1 (or the pseudogene TRBV3-2), the J call TRBJ1-2; perhaps TRBD1 as D (6 bases). The CDR3 covers 16 residues. Germline lookup yields CDR1 LGHDT and CDR2 YNNKEL (reference sequence). The ends were cut back, 1 base at V and 7 bases at J, with 19 bases in the middle. CDR3 nucleotide sequence: TGTGCCAGCAGCCAAGGTAGGACGCGGGGGCCGTCTGGCTACACCTTC. Translated, it gives CASSQGRTRGPSGYTF.

V and J are TRBV5-1 and TRBJ1-1; 7 bases are a match to TRBD1. The trim removed 0 bases at V and 0 bases at J, leaving 2 bases unmatched. The CDR3 is made up of 15 amino acids. The V gene's germline CDR1 is SGHRS and CDR2 YFSETQ. For the CDR3, the DNA is TGCGCCAGCAGCTTGGCAGGGACAGTGAACACTGAAGCTTTCTTT. This sequence encodes CASSLAGTVNTEAFF.

This chain joins TRBV20-1 and TRBJ2-4, with D possibly being TRBD2 (6 bases). CDR1 DFQATT and CDR2 SNEGSKA come from the germline V gene (reference sequence). V was cut by 6 bases and J by 8 bases, with 11 bases left in between. The CDR3 covers 11 residues. The CDR3 loop is CSALTGDIQYF. The CDR3 nucleotides read TGCAGTGCCCTAACGGGGGACATTCAGTACTTC.

The gene calls are TRBV6-5 and TRBJ1-2, with TRBD1 matching over 8 bases. CDR3 length: 14 residues. The germline V gene encodes CDR1 MNHEY and CDR2 SVGAGI. V was pared by 7 bases and J by 7 bases, with 11 bases of the junction left unmatched. For the CDR3, the DNA is TGTGCCAGCAATATGGGACAGGACTACGCTGGCTACACCTTC. The encoded protein is CASNMGQDYAGYTF.

The chain joins TRBV19 to TRBJ1-3; 8 bases are a match to TRBD1. Germline V gives CDR1 LNHDA, CDR2 SQIVND (reference sequence). The V gene end was trimmed by 6 bases and the J gene end by 0 bases; junction bases not matched to a gene: 13. The length of the CDR3 is 18 residues. CDR3 sequence reads: CASSRTPGQENSGNTIYF. As DNA, the CDR3 is TGTGCCAGTAGCAGAACGCCGGGACAGGAGAACTCTGGAAACACCATATATTTT.

The genes are TRBV5-1 and TRBJ1-1; tentative D call: TRBD1 (6 bases). V lost 4 bases, J lost 1 base, and 14 bases lay in between. There are 15 residues in the CDR3. Germline CDR1 is SGHRS and CDR2 is YFSETQ. CDR3 amino acids: CASSIGGQSNTEAFF. The CDR3 DNA follows: TGCGCCAGCAGCATAGGAGGACAGTCGAACACTGAAGCTTTCTTT.

The chain combines TRBV3-1 (or the pseudogene TRBV3-2) with TRBJ2-7, with a tentative D call TRBD1 (5 bases). The CDR3 sequence is 14 residues long. V lost 0 bases, J lost 2 bases, and 8 bases lay in between. Germline V gene lookup returns CDR1 LGHDT and CDR2 YNNKEL (reference sequence). CDR3 in amino acids: CASSQEAGTYEQYF. The CDR3 nucleotides are TGTGCCAGCAGCCAAGAAGCAGGGACCTACGAGCAGTACTTC.

J is TRBJ2-3 and V is TRBV18; D call uncertain. The germline gives CDR1 KGHSH, CDR2 LQKENI. V was pared by 6 bases and J by 0 bases, with 13 bases between. This CDR3 contains 15 residues. The chain's CDR3 is CASSQSPPSTDTQYF. The DNA of the CDR3 is TGTGCCAGCTCTCAAAGCCCCCCCAGCACAGATACGCAGTATTTT. The full variable domain, rest sourced from reference TRBV18 and TRBJ2-3, is NAGVMQNPRHLVRRRGQEARLRCSPMKGHSHVYWYRQLPEEGLKFMVYLQKENIIDESGMPKERFSAEFPKEGPSILRIQQVVRGDSAAYFCASSQSPPSTDTQYFGPGTRLTVL.

The rearrangement joins TRBV2 to TRBJ1-1; TRBD1 aligns across 7 bases. V trimming: 8 bases; J trimming: 3 bases; junction bases outside the gene matches: 3. The length of the CDR3 is 12 residues. Looked up from germline, CDR1 is SNHLY and CDR2 is FYNNEI. CDR3 DNA: TGTGCCAGCGGACAGGATTACACTGAAGCTTTCTTT. The encoded protein is CASGQDYTEAFF.

The rearrangement links TRBV6-5 to TRBJ2-7, with D tentatively TRBD1 (5 bases). From germline, CDR1 is MNHEY and CDR2 SVGAGI. Trimming took off 8 bases at V and 0 bases at J, with 11 bases between the two ends. This CDR3 is built from 13 residues. The CDR3 nucleotides read TGTGCCAGCGCTGCAGGGCCCTCCTACGAGCAGTACTTC. Translating gives CASAAGPSYEQYF.

The gene calls are TRBV10-3 and TRBJ1-1; TRBD1 is a possible D gene (5 bases). This CDR3 is built from 15 residues. Trimming removed 4 bases from V and 6 bases from J, with 18 bases in between. Germline V gene data show CDR1 as ENHRY and CDR2 as SYGVKD. DNA of the CDR3: TGTGCCATCAGTGGATCCTCGGGGGAGATCGCTGAAGCTTTCTTT. It specifies CAISGSSGEIAEAFF.

The chain joins TRBV2 to TRBJ2-6, with D hard to call. The CDR3 runs to 14 residues. Trimming took off 5 bases at V and 0 bases at J, with 5 bases between the two ends. The germline V gene has CDR1 SNHLY and CDR2 FYNNEI. CDR3 sequence reads: CASSSSSGANVLTF. The CDR3 coding sequence is TGTGCCAGCAGTTCGAGCTCTGGGGCCAACGTCCTGACTTTC.

The V gene is TRBV6-5, the J gene TRBJ1-2; D unresolved. V dropped 2 bases and J dropped 5 bases, with 18 bases sitting between them. Germline V gene data show CDR1 as MNHEY and CDR2 as SVGAGI. The CDR3 is made up of 16 amino acids. DNA of the CDR3: TGTGCCAGCAGTTACGGTGGAGGAGGCAGCAATTATGGCTACACCTTC. It yields the protein CASSYGGGGSNYGYTF.

The rearrangement joins TRBV19 to TRBJ1-1, with D possibly being TRBD1 (6 bases). The germline CDR1 and CDR2 sequences are LNHDA and SQIVND (reference sequence). Trimming shortened V by 3 bases and J by 9 bases, and 11 bases separated the two germline ends. The CDR3 spans 12 residues. The CDR3, as DNA: TGTGCCAGTAGTATCGGGACACTCAAAGCTTTCTTT. Translating gives CASSIGTLKAFF.

This clone was seen a few times. The chain recombines TRBV11-3 with TRBJ2-3, with D possibly TRBD1 on 5 matching bases. The CDR3 is 16 amino acids. V was cut by 6 bases and J by 0 bases, with 16 bases left in between. Germline V gene data show CDR1 as SGHNT and CDR2 as YENEEA. The CDR3 DNA reads as TGTGCCAGCAGTTACCCCGAGGACAAAAGCACAGATACGCAGTATTTT. It yields the protein CASSYPEDKSTDTQYF.

CDR3 nucleotides: TGTGCTAGTGGTCCGCAGGGTTCGGGCACTGAAGCTTTCTTT. It translates to CASGPQGSGTEAFF. The chain couples TRBV12-5 to TRBJ1-1; a possible D gene is TRBD1 (5 bases). Germline V gives CDR1 LGHNT, CDR2 FRNRAP. V lost 5 bases and J 4 bases, leaving 14 bases between the germline ends. The CDR3 has 14 residues. Full variable domain (remainder filled in from reference TRBV12-5 and TRBJ1-1): DARVTQTPRHKVTEMGQEVTMRCQPILGHNTVFWYRQTMMQGLELLAYFRNRAPLDDSGMPKDRFSAEMPDATLATLKIQPSEPRDSAVYFCASGPQGSGTEAFFGQGTRLTVV.

The V gene is TRBV11-3, the J gene TRBJ1-1; D is unclear. This CDR3 comprises 14 residues. V lost 3 bases, J lost 4 bases, and 12 bases lay in between. Germline assignment: CDR1 SGHNT and CDR2 YENEEA. The CDR3 protein is CASSFGLGGTEAFF. In nucleotides, the CDR3 is TGTGCCAGCAGCTTTGGTCTAGGAGGCACTGAAGCTTTCTTT.

The V and J genes are TRBV7-6 and TRBJ2-5; 8 bases line up with TRBD1. Germline lookup yields CDR1 SGHVS and CDR2 FNYEAQ. With 1 base clipped from V and 4 bases from J, the junction kept 5 bases outside the gene matches. The CDR3 has 15 residues. CDR3 residues: CASSLGQGAPETQYF. In DNA, the CDR3 is TGTGCCAGCAGCTTAGGCCAGGGGGCTCCAGAGACCCAGTACTTC. Complete variable domain (other parts from reference TRBV7-6 and TRBJ2-5): GAGVSQSPRYKVTKRGQDVALRCDPISGHVSLYWYRQALGQGPEFLTYFNYEAQQDKSGLPNDRFSAERPEGSISTLTIQRTEQRDSAMYRCASSLGQGAPETQYFGPGTRLLVL.

V gene TRBV12-5 combines with J gene TRBJ2-5, with 12 bases lining up with TRBD2. The CDR3 totals 16 residues. V was pared by 4 bases and J by 2 bases, with 5 bases of the junction left unmatched. CDR1 LGHNT and CDR2 FRNRAP come from the germline V gene. DNA of the CDR3: TGTGCTAGTGGTTCTAGCGGGGGGGCATTTCAAGAGACCCAGTACTTC. Translating gives CASGSSGGAFQETQYF.

The rearrangement uses TRBV12-5 and TRBJ1-4; TRBD1 might be the D (5 bases). Germline V CDR1 and CDR2: LGHNT, FRNRAP. The CDR3 length is 14 residues. Trimming took 7 bases from V and 4 from J, leaving 13 bases between them. The CDR3 DNA reads as TGTGCTAGTGCGAGCCGGGGGAGTAATGAAAAACTGTTTTTT. Translating it yields CASASRGSNEKLFF.

CDR3 nucleotides: TGCGCCAGCAGTGAAACCGGGACAGGTGGGTCTGAAGCTTTCTTT. It translates to CASSETGTGGSEAFF. This chain uses TRBV10-1 with TRBJ1-1; 8 bases map to TRBD1. The CDR3 covers 15 residues. V dropped 3 bases and J dropped 6; count of bases not matched to a gene: 9. From germline, CDR1 is WNHNN and CDR2 SYGVQD (reference sequence).

The chain joins TRBV12-3 or TRBV12-4 to TRBJ2-1; no reliable D call. Trimming shortened V by 3 bases and J by 6 bases, and 9 bases separated the two germline ends. The CDR3 is 13 residues long. The chain's CDR3 is CASSLNGPNEQFF. For the CDR3, the DNA is TGTGCCAGCAGTTTGAATGGGCCCAATGAGCAGTTCTTC.